The rows below give T cell receptor beta chains drawn from one sample of a study of human T cells and chemical hapten exposure. TCRdb re-analysed the RACE reads in MiXCR, keeping a single row per CDR3 protein. Among about 100,000 distinct CDR3 sequences listed, over 9.5% were seen once. The starting material was whole blood, obtained in connection with sensitization to the hapten diphenylcyclopropenone (DPC). Receptors were obtained from a woman aged 40 to 55 with alopecia areata. Some clones in this sample may be carry-over from other donors' samples. Both conserved end residues are part of each CDR3. A D gene is named only where the DNA matches it firmly. Part of the rows lack a size; the others show once, few, many or a class for expanded clones.

v_call,clone_size,d_call,j_call,cdr3_aa,cdr3_nt
TRBV6-5,many,-,TRBJ1-5,CASSLGTIGNQPQHF,TGTGCCAGCAGTTTAGGGACAATAGGGAATCAGCCCCAGCATTTT
TRBV18,-,-,TRBJ1-1,CASSPVGIAEAFF,TGTGCCAGCTCACCGGTGGGGATTGCTGAAGCTTTCTTT
TRBV12-3/TRBV12-4,-,-,TRBJ1-2,CASSFQQGGYGYTF,TGTGCCAGCAGTTTCCAACAGGGAGGCTATGGCTACACCTTC
TRBV9,few,TRBD1,TRBJ1-2,CASSTGQGAPSLNYGYTF,TGTGCCAGCAGCACGGGACAGGGGGCCCCTAGCCTTAACTATGGCTACACCTTC
TRBV7-9,many,-,TRBJ2-7,CASRDGLAYEQYF,TGTGCCAGTCGGGACGGGCTAGCGTACGAGCAGTACTTC
TRBV6-6,many,-,TRBJ1-6,CAIASGQGPSPLHF,TGTGCCATCGCCTCGGGGCAGGGCCCTTCACCCCTCCACTTT
TRBV6-5,few,TRBD1,TRBJ1-1,CASRGQGDTEAFF,TGTGCCAGCAGGGGACAGGGTGACACTGAAGCTTTCTTT
TRBV20-1,-,-,TRBJ2-2,CSARGPNTGELFF,TGCAGTGCTAGAGGGCCGAACACCGGGGAGCTGTTTTTT
TRBV7-2,few,-,TRBJ2-3,CASSLIGVLSGDTQYF,TGTGCCAGCAGCTTAATAGGGGTCCTGAGCGGAGATACGCAGTATTTT
TRBV29-1,few,-,TRBJ2-7,CSVEGGSAEQYF,TGCAGCGTCGAGGGGGGGAGCGCCGAGCAGTACTTC
TRBV6-6,few,-,TRBJ1-1,CASSYLGGTEAFF,TGTGCCAGCAGTTACCTGGGGGGCACTGAAGCTTTCTTT
TRBV7-6,few,TRBD1,TRBJ2-1,CASSSRGTGSDEQFF,TGTGCCAGCAGCTCACGCGGGACAGGGTCCGATGAGCAGTTCTTC
TRBV28,many,-,TRBJ2-5,CASRSSGETQYF,TGTGCCAGCAGGTCCTCGGGAGAGACCCAGTACTTC
TRBV5-5,-,-,TRBJ1-1,CASSPLSDTEAFF,TGTGCCAGCAGCCCTCTTTCCGACACTGAAGCTTTCTTT
TRBV5-1,few,TRBD2,TRBJ2-1,CASSLTVAGTNNEQFF,TGCGCCAGCAGCTTAACAGTAGCGGGGACCAACAATGAGCAGTTCTTC
TRBV4-2,many,TRBD1,TRBJ2-7,CASSQVSGQGVHYEQYF,TGTGCCAGCAGCCAAGTTTCCGGACAGGGGGTCCACTACGAGCAGTACTTC
TRBV9,-,-,TRBJ2-3,CASSAGGGSTDTQYF,TGTGCCAGCAGCGCTGGGGGCGGCAGCACAGATACGCAGTATTTT
TRBV2,few,-,TRBJ2-5,CASSEDTAAETQYF,TGTGCCAGCAGTGAAGATACGGCGGCGGAGACCCAGTACTTC
TRBV6-5,many,-,TRBJ2-1,CASSLGLPHYNEQFF,TGTGCCAGCAGCCTAGGACTACCCCACTACAATGAGCAGTTCTTC
TRBV11-2,-,TRBD1,TRBJ1-5,CASSSGQSDQPQHF,TGTGCCAGCAGCTCGGGACAGTCGGATCAGCCCCAGCATTTT
TRBV20-1,-,TRBD1,TRBJ2-7,CSASPGTAAEEQYF,TGCAGTGCTAGTCCTGGGACAGCTGCGGAAGAGCAGTACTTC
TRBV6-5,many,TRBD2,TRBJ2-2,CASSYVLAGGTGELFF,TGTGCCAGCAGTTATGTACTAGCGGGGGGCACCGGGGAGCTGTTTTTT
TRBV7-2,few,TRBD1,TRBJ1-6,CASSLTGLRGSPLHF,TGTGCCAGCAGCTTGACAGGGCTCCGGGGTTCACCCCTCCACTTT
TRBV5-5,-,-,TRBJ1-1,CASSFVEPATLGAFF,TGTGCCAGCAGCTTCGTAGAACCGGCCACTCTGGGAGCTTTCTTT
TRBV7-3,many,-,TRBJ1-5,CASSVTVNQPQHF,TGTGCCAGCAGCGTCACCGTAAATCAGCCCCAGCATTTT
TRBV12-3/TRBV12-4,many,-,TRBJ1-5,CASSFRDNQPQHF,TGTGCCAGCAGTTTCCGGGACAATCAGCCCCAGCATTTT
TRBV25-1,-,TRBD1,TRBJ2-3,CASSRQGADTQYF,TGTGCCAGCAGTCGCCAGGGGGCAGATACGCAGTATTTT